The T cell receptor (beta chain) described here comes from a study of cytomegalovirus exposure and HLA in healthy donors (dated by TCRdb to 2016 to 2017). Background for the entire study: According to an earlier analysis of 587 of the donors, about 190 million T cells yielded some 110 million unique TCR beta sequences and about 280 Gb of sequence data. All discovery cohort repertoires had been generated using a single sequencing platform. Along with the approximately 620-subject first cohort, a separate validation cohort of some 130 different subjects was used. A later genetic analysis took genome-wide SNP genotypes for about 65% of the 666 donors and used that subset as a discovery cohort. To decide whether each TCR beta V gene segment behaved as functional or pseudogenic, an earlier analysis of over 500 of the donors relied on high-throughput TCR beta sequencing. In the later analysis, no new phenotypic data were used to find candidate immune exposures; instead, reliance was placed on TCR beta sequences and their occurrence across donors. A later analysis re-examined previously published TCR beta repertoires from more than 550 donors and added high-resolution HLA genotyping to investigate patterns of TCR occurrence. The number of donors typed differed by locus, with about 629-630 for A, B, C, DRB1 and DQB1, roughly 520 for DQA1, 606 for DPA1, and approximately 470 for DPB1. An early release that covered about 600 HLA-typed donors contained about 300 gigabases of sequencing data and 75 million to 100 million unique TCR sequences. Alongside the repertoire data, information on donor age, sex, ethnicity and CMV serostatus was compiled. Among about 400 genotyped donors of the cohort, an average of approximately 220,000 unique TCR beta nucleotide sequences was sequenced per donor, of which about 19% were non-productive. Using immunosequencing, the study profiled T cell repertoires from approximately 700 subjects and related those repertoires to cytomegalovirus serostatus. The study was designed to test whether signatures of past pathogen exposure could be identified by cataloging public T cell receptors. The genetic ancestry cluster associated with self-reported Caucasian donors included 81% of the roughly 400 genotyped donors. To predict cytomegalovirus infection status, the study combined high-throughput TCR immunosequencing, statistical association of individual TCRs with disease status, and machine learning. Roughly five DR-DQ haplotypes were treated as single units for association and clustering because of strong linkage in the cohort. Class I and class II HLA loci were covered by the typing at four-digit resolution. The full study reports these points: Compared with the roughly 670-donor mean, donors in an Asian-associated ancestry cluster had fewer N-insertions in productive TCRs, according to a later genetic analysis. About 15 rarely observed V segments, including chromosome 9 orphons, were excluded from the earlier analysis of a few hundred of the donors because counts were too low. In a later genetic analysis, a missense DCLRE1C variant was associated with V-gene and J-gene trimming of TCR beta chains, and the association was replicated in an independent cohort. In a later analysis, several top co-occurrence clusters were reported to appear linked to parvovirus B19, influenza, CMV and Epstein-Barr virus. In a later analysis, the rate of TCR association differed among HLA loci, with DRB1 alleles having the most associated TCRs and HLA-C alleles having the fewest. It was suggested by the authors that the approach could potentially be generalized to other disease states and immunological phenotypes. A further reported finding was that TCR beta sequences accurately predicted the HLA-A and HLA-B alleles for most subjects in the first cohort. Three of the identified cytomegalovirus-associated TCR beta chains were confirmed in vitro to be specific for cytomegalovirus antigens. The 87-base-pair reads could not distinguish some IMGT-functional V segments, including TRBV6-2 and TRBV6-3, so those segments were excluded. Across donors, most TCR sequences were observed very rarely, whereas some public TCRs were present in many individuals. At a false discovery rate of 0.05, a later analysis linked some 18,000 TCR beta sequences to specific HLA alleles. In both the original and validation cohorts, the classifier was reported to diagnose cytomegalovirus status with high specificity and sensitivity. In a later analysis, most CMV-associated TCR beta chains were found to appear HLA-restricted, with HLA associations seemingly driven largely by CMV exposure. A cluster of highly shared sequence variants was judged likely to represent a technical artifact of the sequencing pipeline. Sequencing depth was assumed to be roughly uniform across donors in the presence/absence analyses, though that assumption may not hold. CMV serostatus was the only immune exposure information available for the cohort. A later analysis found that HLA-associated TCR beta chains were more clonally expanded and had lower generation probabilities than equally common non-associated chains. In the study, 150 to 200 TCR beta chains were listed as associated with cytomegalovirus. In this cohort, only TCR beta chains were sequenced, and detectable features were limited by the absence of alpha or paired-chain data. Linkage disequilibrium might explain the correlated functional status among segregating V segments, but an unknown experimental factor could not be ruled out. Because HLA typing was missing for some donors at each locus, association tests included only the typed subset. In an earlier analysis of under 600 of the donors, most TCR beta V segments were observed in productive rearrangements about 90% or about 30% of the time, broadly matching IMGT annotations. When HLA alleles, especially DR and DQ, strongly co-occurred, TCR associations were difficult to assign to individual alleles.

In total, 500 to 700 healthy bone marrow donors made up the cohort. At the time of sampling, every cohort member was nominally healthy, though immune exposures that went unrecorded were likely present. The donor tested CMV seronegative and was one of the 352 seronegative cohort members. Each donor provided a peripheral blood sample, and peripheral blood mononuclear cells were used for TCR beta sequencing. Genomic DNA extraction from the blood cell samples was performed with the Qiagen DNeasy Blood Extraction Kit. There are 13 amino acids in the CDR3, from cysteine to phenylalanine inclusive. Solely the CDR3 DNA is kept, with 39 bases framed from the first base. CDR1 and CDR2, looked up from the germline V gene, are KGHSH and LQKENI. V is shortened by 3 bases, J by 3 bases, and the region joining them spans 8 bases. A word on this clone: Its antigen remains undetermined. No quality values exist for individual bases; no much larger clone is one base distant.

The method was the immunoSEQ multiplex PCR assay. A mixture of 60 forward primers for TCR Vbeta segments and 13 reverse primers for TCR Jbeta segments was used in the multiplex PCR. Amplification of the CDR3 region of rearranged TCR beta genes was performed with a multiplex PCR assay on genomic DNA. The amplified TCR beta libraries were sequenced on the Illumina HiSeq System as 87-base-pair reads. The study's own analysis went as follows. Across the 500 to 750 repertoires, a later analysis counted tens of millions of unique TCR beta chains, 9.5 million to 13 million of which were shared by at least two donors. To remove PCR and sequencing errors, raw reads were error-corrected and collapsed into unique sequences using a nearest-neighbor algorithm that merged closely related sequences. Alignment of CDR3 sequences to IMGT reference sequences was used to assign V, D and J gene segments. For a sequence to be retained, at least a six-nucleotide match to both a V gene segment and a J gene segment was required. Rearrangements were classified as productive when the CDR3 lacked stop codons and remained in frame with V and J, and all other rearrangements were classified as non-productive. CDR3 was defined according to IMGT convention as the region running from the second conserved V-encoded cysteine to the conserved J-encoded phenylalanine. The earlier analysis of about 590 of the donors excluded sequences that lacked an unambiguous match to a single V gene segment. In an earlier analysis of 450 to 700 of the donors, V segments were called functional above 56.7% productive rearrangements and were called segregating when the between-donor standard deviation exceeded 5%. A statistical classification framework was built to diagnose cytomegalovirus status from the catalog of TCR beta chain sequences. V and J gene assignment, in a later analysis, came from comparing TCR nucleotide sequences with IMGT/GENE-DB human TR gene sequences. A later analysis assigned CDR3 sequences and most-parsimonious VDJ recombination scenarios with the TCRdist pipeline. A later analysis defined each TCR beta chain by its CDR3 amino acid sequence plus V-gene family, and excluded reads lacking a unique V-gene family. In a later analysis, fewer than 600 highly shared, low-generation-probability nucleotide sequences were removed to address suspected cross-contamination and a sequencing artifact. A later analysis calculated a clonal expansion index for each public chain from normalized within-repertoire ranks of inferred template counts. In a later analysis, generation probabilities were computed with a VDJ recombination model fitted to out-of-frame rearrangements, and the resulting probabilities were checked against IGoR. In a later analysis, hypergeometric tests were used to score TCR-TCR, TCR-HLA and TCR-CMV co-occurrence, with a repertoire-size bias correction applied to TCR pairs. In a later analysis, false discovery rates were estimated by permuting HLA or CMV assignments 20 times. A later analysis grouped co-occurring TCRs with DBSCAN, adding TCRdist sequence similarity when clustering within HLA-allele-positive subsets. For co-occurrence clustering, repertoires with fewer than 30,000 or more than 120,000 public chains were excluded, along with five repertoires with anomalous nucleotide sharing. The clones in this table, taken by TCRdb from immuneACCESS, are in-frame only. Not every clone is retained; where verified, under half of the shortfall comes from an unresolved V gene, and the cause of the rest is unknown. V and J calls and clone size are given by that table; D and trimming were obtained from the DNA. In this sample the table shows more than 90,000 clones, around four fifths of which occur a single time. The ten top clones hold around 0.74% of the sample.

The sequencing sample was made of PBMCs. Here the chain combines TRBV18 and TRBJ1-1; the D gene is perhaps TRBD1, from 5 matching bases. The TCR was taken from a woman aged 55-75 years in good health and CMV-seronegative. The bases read TGTGCCAGCTCACCCCTAGGGGACACTGAAGCTTTCTTT. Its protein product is CASSPLGDTEAFF.